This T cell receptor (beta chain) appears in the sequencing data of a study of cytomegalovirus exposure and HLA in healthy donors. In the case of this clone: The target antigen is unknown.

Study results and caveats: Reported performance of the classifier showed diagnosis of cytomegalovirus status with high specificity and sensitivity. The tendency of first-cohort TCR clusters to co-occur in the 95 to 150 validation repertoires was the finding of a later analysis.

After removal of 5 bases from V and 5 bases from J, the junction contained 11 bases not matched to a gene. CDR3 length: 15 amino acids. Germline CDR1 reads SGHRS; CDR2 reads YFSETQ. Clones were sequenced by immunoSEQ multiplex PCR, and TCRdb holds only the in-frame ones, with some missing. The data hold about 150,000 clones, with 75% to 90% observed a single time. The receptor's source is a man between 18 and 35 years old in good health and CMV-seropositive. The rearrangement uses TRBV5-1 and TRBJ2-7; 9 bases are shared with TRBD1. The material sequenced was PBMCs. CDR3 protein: CASRRTGTGTNEQYF. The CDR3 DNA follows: TGCGCCAGCAGGCGGACCGGGACAGGGACCAACGAGCAGTACTTC.